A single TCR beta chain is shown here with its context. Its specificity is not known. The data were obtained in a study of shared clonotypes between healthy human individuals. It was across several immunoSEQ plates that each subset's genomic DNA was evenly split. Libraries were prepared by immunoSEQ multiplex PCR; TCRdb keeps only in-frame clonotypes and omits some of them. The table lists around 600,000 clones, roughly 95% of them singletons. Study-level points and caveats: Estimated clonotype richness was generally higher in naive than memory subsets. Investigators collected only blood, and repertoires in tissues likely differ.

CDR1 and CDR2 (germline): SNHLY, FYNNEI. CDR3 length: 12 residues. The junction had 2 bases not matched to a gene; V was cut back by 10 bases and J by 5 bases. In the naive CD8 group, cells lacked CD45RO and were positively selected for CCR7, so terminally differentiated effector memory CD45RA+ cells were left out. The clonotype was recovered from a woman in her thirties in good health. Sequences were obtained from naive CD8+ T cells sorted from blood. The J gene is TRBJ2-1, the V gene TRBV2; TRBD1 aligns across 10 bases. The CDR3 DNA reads TGTGCCATTGGGACAGGGGACAATGAGCAGTTCTTC. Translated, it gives CAIGTGDNEQFF. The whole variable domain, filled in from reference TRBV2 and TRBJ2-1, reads EPEVTQTPSHQVTQMGQEVILRCVPISNHLYFYWYRQILGQKVEFLVSFYNNEISEKSEIFDDQFSVERPDGSNFTLKIRSTKLEDSAMYFCAIGTGDNEQFFGPGTRLTVL.